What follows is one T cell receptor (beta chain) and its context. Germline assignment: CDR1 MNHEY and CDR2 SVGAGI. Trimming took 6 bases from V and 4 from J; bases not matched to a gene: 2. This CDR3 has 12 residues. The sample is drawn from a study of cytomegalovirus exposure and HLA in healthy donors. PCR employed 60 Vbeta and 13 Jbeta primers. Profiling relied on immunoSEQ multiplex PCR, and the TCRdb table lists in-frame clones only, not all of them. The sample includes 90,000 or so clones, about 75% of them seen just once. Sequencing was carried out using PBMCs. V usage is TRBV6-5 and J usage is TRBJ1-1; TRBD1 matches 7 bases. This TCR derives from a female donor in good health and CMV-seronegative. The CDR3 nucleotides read TGTGCCAGCAGAACAGGGGTCACTGAAGCTTTCTTT. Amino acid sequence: CASRTGVTEAFF.